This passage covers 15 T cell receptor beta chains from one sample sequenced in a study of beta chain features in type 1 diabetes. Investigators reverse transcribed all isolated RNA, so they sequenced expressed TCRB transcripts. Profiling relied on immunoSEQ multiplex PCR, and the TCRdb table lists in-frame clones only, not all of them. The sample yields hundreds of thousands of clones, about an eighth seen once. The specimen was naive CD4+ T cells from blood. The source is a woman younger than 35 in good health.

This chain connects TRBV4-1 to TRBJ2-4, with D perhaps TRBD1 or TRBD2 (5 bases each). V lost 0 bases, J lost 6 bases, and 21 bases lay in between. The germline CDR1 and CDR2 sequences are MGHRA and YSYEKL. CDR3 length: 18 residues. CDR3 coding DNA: TGCGCCAGCAGCCAAGAAGCGCGCAGGGTCCGCGAGGGAAACATTCAGTACTTC. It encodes CASSQEARRVREGNIQYF.

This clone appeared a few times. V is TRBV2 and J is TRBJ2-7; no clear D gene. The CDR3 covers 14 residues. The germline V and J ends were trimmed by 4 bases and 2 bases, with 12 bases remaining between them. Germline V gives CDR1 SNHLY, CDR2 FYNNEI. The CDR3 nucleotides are TGTGCCAGCAGTGCCCTAGGTCCGGCCTACGAGCAGTACTTC. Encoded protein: CASSALGPAYEQYF.

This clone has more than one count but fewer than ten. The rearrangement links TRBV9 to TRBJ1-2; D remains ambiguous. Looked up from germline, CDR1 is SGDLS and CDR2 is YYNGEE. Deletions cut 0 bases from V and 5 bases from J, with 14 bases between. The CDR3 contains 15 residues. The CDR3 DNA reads TGTGCCAGCAGCGTAGTCCCCTCGGGAAGTTATGGCTACACCTTC. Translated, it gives CASSVVPSGSYGYTF.

The DNA of the CDR3 is TGTGCCAGCAGCATATCTCAGGGTCTAAATGAAAAACTGTTTTTT. Its protein product is CASSISQGLNEKLFF. V gene TRBV5-4 combines with J gene TRBJ1-4; TRBD1 might be the D (5 bases). The germline V and J ends were trimmed by 4 bases and 5 bases, with 15 bases remaining between them. This CDR3 comprises 15 residues. Per the germline V gene, CDR1 is SGHNT and CDR2 is YYREEE (reference sequence).

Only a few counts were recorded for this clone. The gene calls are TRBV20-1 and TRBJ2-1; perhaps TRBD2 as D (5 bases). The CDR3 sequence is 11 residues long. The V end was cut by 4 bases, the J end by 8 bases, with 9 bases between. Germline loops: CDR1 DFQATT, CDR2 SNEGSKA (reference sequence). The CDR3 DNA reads TGCAGTGCTAACGGGATCGATGAGCAGTTCTTC. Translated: CSANGIDEQFF.

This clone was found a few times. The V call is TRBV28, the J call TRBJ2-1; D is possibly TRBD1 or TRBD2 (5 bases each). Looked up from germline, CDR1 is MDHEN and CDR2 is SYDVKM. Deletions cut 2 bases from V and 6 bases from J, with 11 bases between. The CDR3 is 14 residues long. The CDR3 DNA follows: TGTGCCAGCAGTTTAGGACCGAGGGGCAATGAGCAGTTCTTC. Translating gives CASSLGPRGNEQFF.

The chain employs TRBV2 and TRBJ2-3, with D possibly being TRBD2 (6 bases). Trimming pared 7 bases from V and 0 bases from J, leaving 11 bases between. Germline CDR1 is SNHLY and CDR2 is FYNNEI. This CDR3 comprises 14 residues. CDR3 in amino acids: CASKSGTSTDTQYF. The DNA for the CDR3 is TGTGCCAGCAAGTCTGGGACTAGCACAGATACGCAGTATTTT.

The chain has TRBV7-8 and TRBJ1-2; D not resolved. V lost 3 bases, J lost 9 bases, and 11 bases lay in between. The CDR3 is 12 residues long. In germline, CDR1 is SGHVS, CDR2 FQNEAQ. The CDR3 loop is CASSFVGGSYTF. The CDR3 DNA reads TGTGCCAGCAGCTTTGTGGGTGGCAGCTACACCTTC. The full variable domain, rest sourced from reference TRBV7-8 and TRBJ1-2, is GAGVSQSPRYKVAKRGQDVALRCDPISGHVSLFWYQQALGQGPEFLTYFQNEAQLDKSGLPSDRFFAERPEGSVSTLKIQRTQQEDSAVYLCASSFVGGSYTFGSGTRLTVV.

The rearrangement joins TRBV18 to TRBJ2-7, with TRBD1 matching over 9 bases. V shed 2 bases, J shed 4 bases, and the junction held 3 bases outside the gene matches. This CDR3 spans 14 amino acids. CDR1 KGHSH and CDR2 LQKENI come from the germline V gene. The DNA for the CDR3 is TGTGCCAGCTCACCAGGACAGGGGATTTACGAGCAGTACGTC. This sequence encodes CASSPGQGIYEQYV.

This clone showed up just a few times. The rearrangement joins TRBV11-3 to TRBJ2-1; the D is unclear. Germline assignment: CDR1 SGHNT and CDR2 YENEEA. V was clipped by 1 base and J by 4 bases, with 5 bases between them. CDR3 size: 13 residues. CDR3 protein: CASSLASYNEQFF. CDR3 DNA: TGTGCCAGCAGCTTAGCTTCTTACAATGAGCAGTTCTTC.

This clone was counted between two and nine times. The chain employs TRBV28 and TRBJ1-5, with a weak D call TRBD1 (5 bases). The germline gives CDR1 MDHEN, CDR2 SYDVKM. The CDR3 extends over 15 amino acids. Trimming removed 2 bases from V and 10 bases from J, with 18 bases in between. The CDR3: CASSLQGIVGRPQHF. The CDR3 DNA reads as TGTGCCAGCAGTTTACAGGGAATCGTCGGACGTCCCCAGCATTTT.

The CDR3 sequence: CSTIGLDTGLEQFF. CDR3 nucleotide sequence: TGCAGCACGATAGGACTCGACACCGGACTTGAGCAGTTCTTC. The chain uses TRBV29-1 and TRBJ2-1; the D gene is possibly TRBD2 (5 bases). Trimming took off 8 bases at V and 9 bases at J, with 23 bases between the two ends. Germline lookup yields CDR1 SQVTM and CDR2 ANQGSEA. The CDR3 extends over 14 amino acids.

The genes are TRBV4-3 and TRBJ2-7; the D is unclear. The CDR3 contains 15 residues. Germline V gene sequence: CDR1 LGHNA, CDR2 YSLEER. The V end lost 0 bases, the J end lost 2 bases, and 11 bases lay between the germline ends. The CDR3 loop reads CASSQDLPAAYEQYF. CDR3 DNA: TGCGCCAGCAGCCAAGATCTGCCAGCTGCCTACGAGCAGTACTTC.

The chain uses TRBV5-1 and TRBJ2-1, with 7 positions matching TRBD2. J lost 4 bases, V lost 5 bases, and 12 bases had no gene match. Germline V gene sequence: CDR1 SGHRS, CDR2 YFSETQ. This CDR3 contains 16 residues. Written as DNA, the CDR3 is TGCGCCAGCAGTCCACGGCCCAGCGGGGATTACAATGAGCAGTTCTTC. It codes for CASSPRPSGDYNEQFF.

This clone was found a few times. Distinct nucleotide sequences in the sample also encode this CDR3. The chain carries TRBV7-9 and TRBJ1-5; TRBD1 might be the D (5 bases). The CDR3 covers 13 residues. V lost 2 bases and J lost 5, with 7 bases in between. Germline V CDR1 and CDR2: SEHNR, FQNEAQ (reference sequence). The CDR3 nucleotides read TGTGCCAGCAGCTTACAGGGAGATCAGCCCCAGCATTTT. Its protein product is CASSLQGDQPQHF.